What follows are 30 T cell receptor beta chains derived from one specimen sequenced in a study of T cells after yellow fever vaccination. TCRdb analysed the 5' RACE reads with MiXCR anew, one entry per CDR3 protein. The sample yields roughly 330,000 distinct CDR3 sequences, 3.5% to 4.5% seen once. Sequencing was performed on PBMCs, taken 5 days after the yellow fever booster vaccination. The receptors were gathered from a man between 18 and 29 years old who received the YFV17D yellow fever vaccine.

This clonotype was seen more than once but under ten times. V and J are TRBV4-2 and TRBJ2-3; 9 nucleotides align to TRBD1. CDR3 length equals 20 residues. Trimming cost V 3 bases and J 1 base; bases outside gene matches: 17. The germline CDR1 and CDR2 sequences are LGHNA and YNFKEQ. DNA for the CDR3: TGTGCCAGCAGCCAGGACAGGGGATGGGCCGGGGTGAAAGGCACAGATACGCAGTATTTT. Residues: CASSQDRGWAGVKGTDTQYF.

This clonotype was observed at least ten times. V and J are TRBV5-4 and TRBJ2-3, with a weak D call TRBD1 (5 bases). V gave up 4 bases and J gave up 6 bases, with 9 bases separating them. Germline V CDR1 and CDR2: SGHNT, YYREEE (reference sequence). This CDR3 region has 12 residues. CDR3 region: CASSPAGDTQYF. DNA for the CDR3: TGTGCCAGCAGCCCCGCAGGGGATACGCAGTATTTT. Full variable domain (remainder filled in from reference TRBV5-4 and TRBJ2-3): ETGVTQSPTHLIKTRGQQVTLRCSSQSGHNTVSWYQQALGQGPQFIFQYYREEENGRGNFPPRFSGLQFPNYSSELNVNALELDDSALYLCASSPAGDTQYFGPGTRLTVL.

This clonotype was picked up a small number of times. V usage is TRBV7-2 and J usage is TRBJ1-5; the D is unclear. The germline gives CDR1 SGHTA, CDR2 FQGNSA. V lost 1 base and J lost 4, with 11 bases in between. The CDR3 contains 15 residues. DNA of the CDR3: TGTGCCAGCAGCTTAGAAGCGAACAAAAATCAGCCCCAGCATTTT. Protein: CASSLEANKNQPQHF.

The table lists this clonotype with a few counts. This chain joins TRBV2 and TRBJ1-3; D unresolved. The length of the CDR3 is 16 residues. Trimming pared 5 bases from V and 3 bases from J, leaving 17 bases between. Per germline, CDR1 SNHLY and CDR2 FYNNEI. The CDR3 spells CASSYYAVKGGNTIYF. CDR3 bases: TGTGCCAGCAGTTACTACGCCGTTAAGGGTGGAAACACCATATATTTT.

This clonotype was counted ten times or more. CDR3 loop: CASSLASEIAKNIQYF. DNA of the CDR3: TGTGCCAGCAGCTTGGCGTCAGAAATAGCCAAAAACATTCAGTACTTC. The chain joins TRBV5-6 to TRBJ2-4, with D unresolved. The V gene's germline CDR1 is SGHDT and CDR2 YYEEEE. The CDR3 is 16 residues long. Trimming shortened V by 0 bases and J by 0 bases, and 10 bases separated the two germline ends.

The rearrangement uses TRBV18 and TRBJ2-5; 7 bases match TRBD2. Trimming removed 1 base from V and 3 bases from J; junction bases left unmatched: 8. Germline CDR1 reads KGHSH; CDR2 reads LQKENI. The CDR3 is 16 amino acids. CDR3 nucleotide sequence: TGTGCCAGCTCACCACGGCCCTGGGGAGGGGAAGAGACCCAGTACTTC. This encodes CASSPRPWGGEETQYF. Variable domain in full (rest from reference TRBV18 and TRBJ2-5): NAGVMQNPRHLVRRRGQEARLRCSPMKGHSHVYWYRQLPEEGLKFMVYLQKENIIDESGMPKERFSAEFPKEGPSILRIQQVVRGDSAAYFCASSPRPWGGEETQYFGPGTRLLVL.

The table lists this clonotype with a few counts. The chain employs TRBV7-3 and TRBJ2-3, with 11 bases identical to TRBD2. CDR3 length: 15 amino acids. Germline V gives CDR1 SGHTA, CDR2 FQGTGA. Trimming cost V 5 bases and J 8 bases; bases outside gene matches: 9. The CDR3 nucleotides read TGTGCCAGCAGCCAATTAGCGGGGGGGCCAGGTACGCAGTATTTT. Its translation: CASSQLAGGPGTQYF.

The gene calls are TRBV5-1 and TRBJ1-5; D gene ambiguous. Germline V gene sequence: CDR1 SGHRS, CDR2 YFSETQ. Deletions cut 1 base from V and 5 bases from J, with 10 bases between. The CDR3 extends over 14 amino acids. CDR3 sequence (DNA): TGCGCCAGCAGCTTGACTCCTATAGATCAGCCCCAGCATTTT. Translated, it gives CASSLTPIDQPQHF.

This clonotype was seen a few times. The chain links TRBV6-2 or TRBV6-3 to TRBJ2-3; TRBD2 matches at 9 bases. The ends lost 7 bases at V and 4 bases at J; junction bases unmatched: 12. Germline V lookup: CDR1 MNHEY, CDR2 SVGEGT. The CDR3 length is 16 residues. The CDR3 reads CASTLRRTSVPDTQYF. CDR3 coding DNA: TGTGCCAGCACCCTACGGCGGACTAGCGTTCCAGATACGCAGTATTTT.

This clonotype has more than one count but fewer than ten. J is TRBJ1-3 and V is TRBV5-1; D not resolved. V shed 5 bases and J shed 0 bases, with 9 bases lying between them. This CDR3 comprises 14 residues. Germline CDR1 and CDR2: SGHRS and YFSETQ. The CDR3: CASRFGSSGNTIYF. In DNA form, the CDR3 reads TGCGCCAGCAGGTTCGGGAGCTCTGGAAACACCATATATTTT.

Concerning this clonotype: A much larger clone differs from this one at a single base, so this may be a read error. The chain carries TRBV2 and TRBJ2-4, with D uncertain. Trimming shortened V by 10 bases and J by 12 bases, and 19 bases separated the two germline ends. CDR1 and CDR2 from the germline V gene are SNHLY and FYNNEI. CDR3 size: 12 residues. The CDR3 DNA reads TGTGCCATCGCTCTTACGGAGTCAACTCAGTACTTC. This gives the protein CAIALTESTQYF.

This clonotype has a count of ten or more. CDR3: CSARGDRVSYNEQFF. CDR3 nucleotides: TGCAGTGCTAGAGGGGACAGGGTCTCCTACAATGAGCAGTTCTTC. The chain combines TRBV20-1 with TRBJ2-1; 9 positions match TRBD1. The junction had 1 base not matched to a gene; V was cut back by 1 base and J by 0 bases. This CDR3 spans 15 amino acids. Germline V lookup: CDR1 DFQATT, CDR2 SNEGSKA (reference sequence).

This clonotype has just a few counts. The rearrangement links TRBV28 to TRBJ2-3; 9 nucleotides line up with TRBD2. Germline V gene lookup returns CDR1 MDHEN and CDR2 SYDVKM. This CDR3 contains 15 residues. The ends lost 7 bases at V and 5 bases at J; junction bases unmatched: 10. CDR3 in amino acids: CASTPPGLAKDTQYF. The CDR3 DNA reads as TGTGCCAGCACCCCTCCGGGACTAGCTAAAGATACGCAGTATTTT.

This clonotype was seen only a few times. The CDR3 is CASSLVGTSGGRDTGELFF. CDR3 sequence (DNA): TGCGCCAGCAGCTTGGTCGGGACTAGCGGGGGCCGGGACACCGGGGAGCTGTTTTTT. The chain employs TRBV5-1 and TRBJ2-2; TRBD2 agrees at 14 bases. CDR3 size: 19 residues. The J segment lost 3 bases and the V segment lost 0 bases, leaving 7 bases of the junction unmatched. Germline assignment: CDR1 SGHRS and CDR2 YFSETQ.

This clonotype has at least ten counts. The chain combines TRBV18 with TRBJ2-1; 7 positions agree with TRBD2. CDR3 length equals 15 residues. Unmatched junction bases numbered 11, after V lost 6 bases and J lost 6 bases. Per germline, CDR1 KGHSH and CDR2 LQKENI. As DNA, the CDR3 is TGTGCCAGCTCTCCCAGCGGGGATAGTGGCAATGAGCAGTTCTTC. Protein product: CASSPSGDSGNEQFF.

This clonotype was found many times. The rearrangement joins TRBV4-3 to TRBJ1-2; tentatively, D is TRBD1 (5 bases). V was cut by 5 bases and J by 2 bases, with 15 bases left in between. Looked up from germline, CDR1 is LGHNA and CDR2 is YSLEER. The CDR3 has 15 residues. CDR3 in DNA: TGCGCCAGCAGCAAGCAGGGACGGGAAAACTATGGCTACACCTTC. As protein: CASSKQGRENYGYTF.

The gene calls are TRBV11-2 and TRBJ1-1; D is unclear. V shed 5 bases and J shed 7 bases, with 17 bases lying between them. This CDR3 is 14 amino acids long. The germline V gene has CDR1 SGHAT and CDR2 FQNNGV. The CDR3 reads CASSQQDWVIEAFF. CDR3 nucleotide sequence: TGTGCCAGCAGCCAGCAAGACTGGGTGATTGAAGCTTTCTTT.

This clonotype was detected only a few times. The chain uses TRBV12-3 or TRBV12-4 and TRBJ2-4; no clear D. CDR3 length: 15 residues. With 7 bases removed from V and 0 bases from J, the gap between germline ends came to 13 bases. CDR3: CASMPRLLAKNIQYF. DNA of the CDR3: TGTGCCAGCATGCCGAGACTCTTAGCCAAAAACATTCAGTACTTC.

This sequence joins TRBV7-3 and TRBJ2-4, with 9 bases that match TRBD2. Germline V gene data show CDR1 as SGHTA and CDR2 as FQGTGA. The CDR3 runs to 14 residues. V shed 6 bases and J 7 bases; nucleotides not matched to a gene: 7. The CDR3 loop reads CASREGLARNIQYF. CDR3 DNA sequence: TGTGCCAGCAGGGAGGGACTAGCAAGGAACATTCAGTACTTC.

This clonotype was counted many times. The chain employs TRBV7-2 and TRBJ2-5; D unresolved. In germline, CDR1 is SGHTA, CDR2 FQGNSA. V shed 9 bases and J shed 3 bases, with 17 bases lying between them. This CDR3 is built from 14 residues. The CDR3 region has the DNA TGTGCCAGTCACCTAGGCAACCCAAAAGAGACCCAGTACTTC. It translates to CASHLGNPKETQYF.

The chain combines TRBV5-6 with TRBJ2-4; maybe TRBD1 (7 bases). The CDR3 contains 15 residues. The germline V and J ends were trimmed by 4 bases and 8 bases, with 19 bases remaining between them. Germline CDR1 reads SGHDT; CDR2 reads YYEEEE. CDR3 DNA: TGTGCCAGCAGCCAAACGGAGGGGGCAGGGGACATTCAGTACTTC. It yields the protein CASSQTEGAGDIQYF.

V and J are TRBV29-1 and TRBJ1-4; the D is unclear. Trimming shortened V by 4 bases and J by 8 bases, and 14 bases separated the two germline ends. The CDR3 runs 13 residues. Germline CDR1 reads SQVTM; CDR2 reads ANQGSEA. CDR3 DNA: TGCAGCGTTGTGTGGGTTTTTGACGAAAAACTGTTTTTT. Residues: CSVVWVFDEKLFF.

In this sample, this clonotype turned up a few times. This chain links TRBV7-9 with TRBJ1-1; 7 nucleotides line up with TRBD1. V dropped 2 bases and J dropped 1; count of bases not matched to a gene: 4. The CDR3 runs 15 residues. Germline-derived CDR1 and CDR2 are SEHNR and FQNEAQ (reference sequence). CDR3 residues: CASSLSRGGNTEAFF. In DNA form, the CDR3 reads TGTGCCAGCAGCTTAAGCAGGGGGGGGAACACTGAAGCTTTCTTT.

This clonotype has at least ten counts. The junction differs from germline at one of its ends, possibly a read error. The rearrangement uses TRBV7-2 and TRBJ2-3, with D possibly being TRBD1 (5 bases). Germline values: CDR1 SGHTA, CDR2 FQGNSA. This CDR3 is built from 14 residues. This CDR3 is CASSFRNQGDTQYF. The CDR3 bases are TGCGCCAGCAGCTTCCGCAACCAGGGAGATACGCAGTATTTT.

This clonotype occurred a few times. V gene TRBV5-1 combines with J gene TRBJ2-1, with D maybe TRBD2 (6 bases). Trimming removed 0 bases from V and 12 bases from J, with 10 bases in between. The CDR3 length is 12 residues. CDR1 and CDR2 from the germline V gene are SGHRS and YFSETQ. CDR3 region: CASSLAGLGQFF. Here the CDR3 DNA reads TGCGCCAGCAGCTTGGCGGGACTTGGGCAGTTCTTC.

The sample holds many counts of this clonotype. For the CDR3, the DNA is TGTGCCAGCTCACCACCGTCCCGCGTTTCAGACATTCAGTACTTC. Its protein product is CASSPPSRVSDIQYF. The rearrangement uses TRBV18 and TRBJ2-4; D unresolved. Germline V gives CDR1 KGHSH, CDR2 LQKENI. Trimming cost V 0 bases and J 8 bases, with 14 bases left between them. The CDR3 contains 15 residues.

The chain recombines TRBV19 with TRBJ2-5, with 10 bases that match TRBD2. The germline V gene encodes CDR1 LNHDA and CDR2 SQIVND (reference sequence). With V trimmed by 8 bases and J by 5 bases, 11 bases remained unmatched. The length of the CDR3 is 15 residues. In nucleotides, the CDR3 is TGTGCCAGTTCCGGACTAGCGGCCCCTAGGGAGACCCAGTACTTC. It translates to CASSGLAAPRETQYF. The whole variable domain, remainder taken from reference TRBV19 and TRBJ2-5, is DGGITQSPKYLFRKEGQNVTLSCEQNLNHDAMYWYRQDPGQGLRLIYYSQIVNDFQKGDIAEGYSVSREKKESFPLTVTSAQKNPTAFYLCASSGLAAPRETQYFGPGTRLLVL.

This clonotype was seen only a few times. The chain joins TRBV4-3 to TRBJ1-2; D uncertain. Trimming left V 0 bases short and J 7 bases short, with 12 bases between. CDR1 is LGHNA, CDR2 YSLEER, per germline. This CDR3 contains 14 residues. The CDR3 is CASSQEAGRSGYTF. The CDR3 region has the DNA TGCGCCAGCAGCCAAGAGGCGGGCCGAAGTGGCTACACCTTC.

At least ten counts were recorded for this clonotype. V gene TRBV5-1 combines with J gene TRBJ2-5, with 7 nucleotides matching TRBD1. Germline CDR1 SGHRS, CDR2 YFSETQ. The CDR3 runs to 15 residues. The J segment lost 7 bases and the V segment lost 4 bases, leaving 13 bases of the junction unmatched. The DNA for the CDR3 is TGCGCCAGCAGCGCGACGACAGGGCAGGCAGGGACCCAGTACTTC. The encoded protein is CASSATTGQAGTQYF.

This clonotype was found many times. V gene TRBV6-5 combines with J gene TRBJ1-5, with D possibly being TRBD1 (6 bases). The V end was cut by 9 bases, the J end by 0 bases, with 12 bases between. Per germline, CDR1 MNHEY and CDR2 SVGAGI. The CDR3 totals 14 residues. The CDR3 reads CASGTGSSNQPQHF. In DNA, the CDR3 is TGTGCCAGTGGAACAGGGAGTAGCAATCAGCCCCAGCATTTT.